Below, 18 T cell receptor beta chains from the same sample are listed, as sequenced in a study of shared clonotypes between healthy human individuals. Assay used: immunoSEQ multiplex PCR; TCRdb lists only in-frame clones, some missing. The sample has 1,100,000 or so clones; around 78% are singletons. Sequencing input: memory CD4+ T cells from PBMCs. Subset specified: CD45RA-negative fraction. Source of these receptors: a man aged 18 to 30 in good health. Some clones in this sample may be carry-over from other donors' samples.

The rearrangement links TRBV5-1 to TRBJ2-5, with a possible D match to TRBD1 (6 bases). CDR1 and CDR2 from the germline V gene are SGHRS and YFSETQ. This CDR3 has 15 amino acids. The V end was cut by 7 bases, the J end by 5 bases, with 21 bases between. The CDR3 protein is CASAPGQPQGETQYF. DNA for the CDR3: TGCGCCAGCGCGCCAGGACAGCCCCAGGGGGAGACCCAGTACTTC.

The CDR3: CASNKGQSTNEKLFF. The CDR3 DNA reads TGTGCCAGCAATAAGGGACAGTCAACTAATGAAAAACTGTTTTTT. The chain employs TRBV27 and TRBJ1-4; the match to TRBD1 covers 7 bases. With 7 bases clipped from V and 0 bases from J, the junction kept 5 bases outside the gene matches. The CDR3 extends over 15 amino acids. Per germline, CDR1 MNHEY and CDR2 SMNVEV (reference sequence).

There are a few counts of this clone. This rearrangement joins TRBV7-9 to TRBJ1-5; D is uncertain. V was clipped by 5 bases and J by 6 bases, with 8 bases between them. The CDR3 runs 12 residues. Germline V lookup: CDR1 SEHNR, CDR2 FQNEAQ (reference sequence). CDR3 sequence reads: CASSGQRQPQHF. CDR3 bases: TGTGCCAGCAGCGGGCAACGTCAGCCCCAGCATTTT.

In DNA, the CDR3 is TGTGCCAGTAGTATGACAGGGGGTAGGAGAATGAACACTGAAGCTTTCTTT. This translates into CASSMTGGRRMNTEAFF. The V gene is TRBV19, the J gene TRBJ1-1; 9 nucleotides match TRBD1. The CDR3 totals 17 residues. Trimming cost V 3 bases and J 0 bases; bases outside gene matches: 8. Germline values: CDR1 LNHDA, CDR2 SQIVND (reference sequence).

J is TRBJ2-2 and V is TRBV4-3; TRBD1 matches 12 bases. V lost 5 bases, J lost 7 bases, and 5 bases stayed unmatched. This CDR3 is built from 15 residues. Per germline, CDR1 LGHNA and CDR2 YSLEER. The DNA for the CDR3 is TGCGCCAGCAGCAAAGGGACAGGGGGCATCGGGGAGCTGTTTTTT. Translating it yields CASSKGTGGIGELFF.

The rearrangement joins TRBV4-1 to TRBJ2-5; the match to TRBD2 covers 13 bases. The CDR3 extends over 15 amino acids. Germline CDR1 MGHRA, CDR2 YSYEKL. Trimming cost V 6 bases and J 4 bases; bases outside gene matches: 5. CDR3 loop: CASRSGLAGAETQYF. CDR3 nucleotides: TGCGCCAGCAGGTCCGGACTAGCGGGAGCAGAGACCCAGTACTTC.

The chain combines TRBV7-2 with TRBJ1-1; D gene ambiguous. Looked up from germline, CDR1 is SGHTA and CDR2 is FQGNSA. The CDR3 length is 16 residues. V was cut by 0 bases and J by 4 bases, with 15 bases left in between. The CDR3: CASSLAFGVSVTEAFF. DNA of the CDR3: TGTGCCAGCAGCTTAGCTTTTGGTGTCTCTGTCACTGAAGCTTTCTTT.

V gene TRBV7-2 combines with J gene TRBJ2-3; D is possibly TRBD2 (6 bases). The V gene lost 1 base and the J gene lost 8 bases, with 10 bases spanning the gap. CDR3 length: 13 amino acids. Germline V gene data show CDR1 as SGHTA and CDR2 as FQGNSA. Here the CDR3 reads CASSLGPAGTQYF. The CDR3 nucleotides are TGTGCCAGCAGCTTAGGTCCAGCGGGTACGCAGTATTTT.

The rearrangement links TRBV18 to TRBJ2-7; D is undetermined. V shed 6 bases and J shed 3 bases, with 12 bases lying between them. In germline, CDR1 is KGHSH, CDR2 LQKENI. This CDR3 comprises 13 residues. The CDR3 reads CASSPGVGYEQYF. CDR3 sequence (DNA): TGTGCCAGCTCCCCTGGGGTGGGCTACGAGCAGTACTTC.

The sample holds a few counts of this clone. The chain uses TRBV5-6 and TRBJ2-5, with 7 bases aligning to TRBD1. CDR3 length equals 13 residues. In germline, CDR1 is SGHDT, CDR2 YYEEEE. The junction had 2 bases not matched to a gene; V was cut back by 4 bases and J by 2 bases. The CDR3 reads CASSRTGQETQYF. The CDR3 nucleotides are TGTGCCAGCAGCCGGACAGGACAAGAGACCCAGTACTTC.

This clone was detected many times. This chain links TRBV18 with TRBJ2-1, with 12 bases lining up with TRBD2. The germline CDR1 and CDR2 sequences are KGHSH and LQKENI. Trimming cost V 2 bases and J 9 bases; bases outside gene matches: 8. This CDR3 has 16 residues. CDR3 DNA: TGTGCCAGCTCACCAACTCAGCTAGCGGGAGGGCCTGAGCAGTTCTTC. Translation: CASSPTQLAGGPEQFF.

The rearrangement uses TRBV29-1 and TRBJ2-5; 8 bases align to TRBD2. Germline lookup yields CDR1 SQVTM and CDR2 ANQGSEA. The CDR3 has 16 amino acids. Losses at the gene ends were 1 base for V and 7 bases for J; bases not matched to a gene: 14. The DNA for the CDR3 is TGCAGCGTTGAAGGGGTGAGCGGGAGAGACGCTTGGACCCAGTACTTC. Protein sequence: CSVEGVSGRDAWTQYF.

CDR3 in DNA: TGTGCCAGCAGCCAAAGTAAGGGGTGGAGAGGGGAGACCCAGTACTTC. Its protein product is CASSQSKGWRGETQYF. The chain combines TRBV14 with TRBJ2-5; TRBD1 or TRBD2 may be the D gene (5 bases each). The CDR3 contains 16 residues. CDR1 is SGHDN, CDR2 FVKESK, per germline. V dropped 2 bases and J dropped 5 bases, with 18 bases sitting between them.

In this sample, this clone turned up once. The V gene is TRBV6-1, the J gene TRBJ2-4, with D possibly matching TRBD2 (6 bases). Trimming left V 3 bases short and J 1 base short, with 13 bases between. The CDR3 contains 16 residues. CDR1 is MNHNS, CDR2 SASEGT, per germline. The CDR3 DNA reads TGTGCCAGCAGTGATAGGGGCCGGGGGGCCAAAAACATTCAGTACTTC. Encoded protein: CASSDRGRGAKNIQYF.

This clone was detected once. The CDR3 protein is CASTKTGKGYTF. DNA of the CDR3: TGTGCCAGCACCAAGACAGGGAAAGGCTACACCTTC. This chain connects TRBV6-1 to TRBJ1-2, with 7 positions matching TRBD1. The CDR3 contains 12 residues. Germline CDR1 is MNHNS and CDR2 is SASEGT. V gave up 7 bases and J gave up 8 bases; unmatched junction bases: 7.

This sequence joins TRBV29-1 and TRBJ2-3; D possibly corresponds to TRBD1 (5 bases). The CDR3 runs 13 residues. Germline CDR1 reads SQVTM; CDR2 reads ANQGSEA. V gave up 7 bases and J gave up 1 base, with 12 bases separating them. The chain's CDR3 is CSGKKQGTDTQYF. CDR3 nucleotides: TGCAGCGGGAAAAAACAGGGCACAGATACGCAGTATTTT.

This sequence joins TRBV11-2 and TRBJ1-1; unclear D gene. This CDR3 has 14 amino acids. CDR1 is SGHAT and CDR2 is FQNNGV in the germline V gene. Trimming took 5 bases from V and 0 from J, leaving 10 bases between them. The CDR3 is CASSPNRLNTEAFF. The CDR3 DNA reads TGTGCCAGCAGCCCCAACCGTCTGAACACTGAAGCTTTCTTT.

The chain carries TRBV2 and TRBJ1-1; D is unclear. Germline values: CDR1 SNHLY, CDR2 FYNNEI. The V gene lost 10 bases and the J gene lost 4 bases, with 13 bases spanning the gap. The CDR3 loop spans 12 amino acids. CDR3 DNA sequence: TGTGCCACGACCGGTATAGGCACTGAAGCTTTCTTT. Translation gives CATTGIGTEAFF.